One and the same sample provided the 7 T cell receptor beta chains below, sequenced in a study of Ad26.COV2.S vaccination and SARS-CoV-2 variants. Data came from immunoSEQ multiplex PCR; TCRdb stores just in-frame clones and leaves some out. The profile covers about 680,000 clones, with around 89% appearing a single time and roughly 1.5% taken by the ten largest. This sample's treatment: 15 to 20 received Ad26.COV2.S at low or high dose, single or two shots; about 5 received placebo; per-sample allocation not given. Sample collection was performed on day 63 after the first vaccine or placebo injection. The sample consisted of peripheral blood, taken in a trial of Ad26.COV2.S vaccine versus placebo. The receptors originated from a person between 18 and 59 years old who received the Ad26.COV2.S COVID-19 vaccine or a placebo.

In its sample, this clone was seen a few times. V is TRBV19 and J is TRBJ1-1; D perhaps matches TRBD1 (6 bases). V was shortened by 7 bases and J by 2 bases, with 11 bases between the two germline ends. Germline loops: CDR1 LNHDA, CDR2 SQIVND (reference sequence). The CDR3 spans 13 residues. CDR3 bases: TGTGCCAGTATCAGGACAGACAACACTGAAGCTTTCTTT. It specifies CASIRTDNTEAFF.

The V and J genes are TRBV18 and TRBJ1-3, with 7 bases lining up with TRBD1. J lost 3 bases, V lost 0 bases, and 5 bases had no gene match. Per germline, CDR1 KGHSH and CDR2 LQKENI. This CDR3 comprises 16 residues. CDR3 nucleotides: TGTGCCAGCTCACCACCCGCAGGGGGTTTTGGAAACACCATATATTTT. It codes for CASSPPAGGFGNTIYF. Looking up the rest from reference TRBV18 and TRBJ1-3 gives the full variable domain: NAGVMQNPRHLVRRRGQEARLRCSPMKGHSHVYWYRQLPEEGLKFMVYLQKENIIDESGMPKERFSAEFPKEGPSILRIQQVVRGDSAAYFCASSPPAGGFGNTIYFGEGSWLTVV.

The V and J genes are TRBV9 and TRBJ2-5, with TRBD2 identical over 11 bases. Germline trimming cut 4 bases from V and 0 bases from J; bases unmatched to any gene: 8. This CDR3 is built from 17 residues. Germline CDR1 reads SGDLS; CDR2 reads YYNGEE. CDR3 protein: CASSPGTSGPYQETQYF. In DNA form, the CDR3 reads TGTGCCAGCAGCCCAGGGACTAGCGGCCCGTACCAAGAGACCCAGTACTTC. Supplemented by reference TRBV9 and TRBJ2-5, the full variable domain reads DSGVTQTPKHLITATGQRVTLRCSPRSGDLSVYWYQQSLDQGLQFLIQYYNGEERAKGNILERFSAQQFPDLHSELNLSSLELGDSALYFCASSPGTSGPYQETQYFGPGTRLLVL.

The V call is TRBV19, the J call TRBJ2-6; D gene uncertain. Trimming removed 0 bases at V and 2 bases at J, with 8 bases between. Germline V CDR1 and CDR2: LNHDA, SQIVND (reference sequence). CDR3 size: 16 residues. CDR3 sequence: CASSIDRAAGANVLTF. CDR3 coding DNA: TGTGCCAGTAGTATAGACCGGGCGGCTGGGGCCAACGTCCTGACTTTC.

This clone was observed once. The gene calls are TRBV7-8 and TRBJ2-7; possible D gene TRBD1, 5 bases. CDR1 SGHVS and CDR2 FQNEAQ come from the germline V gene. This CDR3 has 12 amino acids. The ends were cut back, 5 bases at V and 4 bases at J, with 9 bases in the middle. CDR3 sequence reads: CASSAGPYEQYF. Here the CDR3 DNA reads TGTGCCAGCAGCGCAGGGCCGTACGAGCAGTACTTC.

This clone was found once. The chain employs TRBV5-6 and TRBJ2-2; no definite D call. Trimming removed 2 bases at V and 7 bases at J, with 3 bases between. CDR3 length: 11 amino acids. Germline V gene sequence: CDR1 SGHDT, CDR2 YYEEEE. Here the CDR3 reads CASSFVGELFF. CDR3 DNA sequence: TGTGCCAGCAGCTTTGTCGGGGAGCTGTTTTTT.

This chain joins TRBV7-9 and TRBJ2-3; D is uncertain. Per the germline V gene, CDR1 is SEHNR and CDR2 is FQNEAQ (reference sequence). V lost 3 bases and J 2 bases, leaving 9 bases between the germline ends. The length of the CDR3 is 14 residues. The CDR3, as DNA: TGTGCCAGCAGCTTGGTCGCAGACACAGATACGCAGTATTTT. Translating gives CASSLVADTDTQYF.